A single sample is the source of the 27 T cell receptor beta chains below, sequenced in a study of blood T cell repertoires in COVID-19. The method was immunoSEQ multiplex PCR; TCRdb's version includes in-frame clones alone and lacks a portion of them. Altogether just under 350,000 clones are present, around nine tenths being singletons, with the ten largest covering 7.3%. Material for sequencing was peripheral blood. Every receptor here comes from a woman in her seventies with COVID-19, enrolled during active disease.

The rearrangement joins TRBV3-1 (or the pseudogene TRBV3-2) to TRBJ2-7; possible D gene TRBD2, 6 bases. CDR1 and CDR2 from the germline V gene are LGHDT and YNNKEL (reference sequence). CDR3 length equals 16 residues. The V end lost 3 bases, the J end lost 2 bases, and 17 bases lay between the germline ends. The CDR3 nucleotides are TGTGCCAGCAGCCACCCACCGGGACTTCCCACCTACGAGCAGTACTTC. Amino acids: CASSHPPGLPTYEQYF.

This clone was seen a handful of times. CDR3 sequence: CASSLPPYRVNYGYTF. The CDR3 DNA sequence: TGTGCCAGCAGTTTACCGCCATACAGGGTTAACTATGGCTACACCTTC. The genes are TRBV28 and TRBJ1-2, with a weak D call TRBD1 (6 bases). V was cut by 2 bases and J by 1 base, with 14 bases left in between. The germline V gene has CDR1 MDHEN and CDR2 SYDVKM. This CDR3 has 16 residues.

The CDR3 region is CASSRQGGYTF. CDR3 nucleotides: TGTGCCAGCAGCAGACAGGGGGGCTACACCTTC. The rearrangement links TRBV7-9 to TRBJ1-2; 8 bases fit TRBD1. V trimming: 5 bases; J trimming: 8 bases; junction bases outside the gene matches: 1. Germline CDR1 is SEHNR and CDR2 is FQNEAQ (reference sequence). CDR3 length: 11 amino acids.

This sequence joins TRBV27 and TRBJ2-5; tentative D call: TRBD1 (5 bases). CDR3 length: 15 amino acids. Trimming took 0 bases from V and 2 from J, leaving 10 bases between them. CDR1 MNHEY and CDR2 SMNVEV come from the germline V gene (reference sequence). CDR3 sequence: CASSLSMTEQETQYF. The CDR3 DNA follows: TGTGCCAGCAGTTTATCGATGACAGAGCAAGAGACCCAGTACTTC.

This chain joins TRBV10-2 and TRBJ2-3; possibly TRBD2 for D (6 bases). This CDR3 comprises 13 residues. Trimming took 9 bases from V and 0 from J, leaving 10 bases between them. Germline CDR1 and CDR2: WSHSY and SAAADI. This CDR3 is CARAEGSTDTQYF. In nucleotides, the CDR3 is TGCGCCAGAGCGGAGGGAAGCACAGATACGCAGTATTTT.

In its sample, this clone was seen many times. The chain joins TRBV7-9 to TRBJ1-4; D is ambiguous. In germline, CDR1 is SEHNR, CDR2 FQNEAQ (reference sequence). Deletions cut 6 bases from V and 7 bases from J, with 9 bases between. The CDR3 consists of 12 residues. CDR3 in amino acids: CASSPGSEKLFF. The DNA of the CDR3 is TGTGCCAGCAGTCCCGGGAGTGAAAAACTGTTTTTT.

V and J are TRBV28 and TRBJ1-2; 7 bases agree with TRBD1. The CDR3 length is 15 residues. Germline lookup yields CDR1 MDHEN and CDR2 SYDVKM. With V trimmed by 5 bases and J by 6 bases, 12 bases remained unmatched. The CDR3 bases are TGTGCCAGCAGTGGGACAGCATATAACTATGATGGCTACACCTTC. It codes for CASSGTAYNYDGYTF.

V and J are TRBV14 and TRBJ1-2; 7 positions match TRBD1. The CDR3 is 14 amino acids. From germline, CDR1 is SGHDN and CDR2 FVKESK. V shed 0 bases and J 4 bases; nucleotides not matched to a gene: 2. CDR3 loop: CASSQDPGGYGYTF. CDR3 bases: TGTGCCAGCAGCCAAGATCCAGGGGGCTATGGCTACACCTTC.

The V gene is TRBV5-1, the J gene TRBJ2-7, with 9 bases aligning to TRBD1. The CDR3 contains 14 residues. V shed 6 bases and J 3 bases; nucleotides not matched to a gene: 7. Per the germline V gene, CDR1 is SGHRS and CDR2 is YFSETQ. The CDR3 DNA is TGCGCCAGCAAATCGGGGACAGGGATCTACGAGCAGTACTTC. Translated, it gives CASKSGTGIYEQYF.

V and J are TRBV24-1 and TRBJ2-7, with D possibly TRBD1 on 7 matching bases. Trimming took 5 bases from V and 6 from J, leaving 16 bases between them. This CDR3 comprises 14 residues. Per the germline V gene, CDR1 is KGHDR and CDR2 is SFDVKD. This CDR3 reads CATSAAGQRPEQYF. The CDR3 DNA reads TGTGCCACCAGTGCCGCGGGACAGCGACCCGAGCAGTACTTC.

This chain joins TRBV7-3 and TRBJ2-1, with 9 bases identical to TRBD2. V was clipped by 2 bases and J by 1 base; unmatched bases: 0. The CDR3 has 15 amino acids. Germline loops: CDR1 SGHTA, CDR2 FQGTGA. CDR3 amino acids: CASSLGLASYNEQFF. As DNA, the CDR3 is TGTGCCAGCAGCTTAGGACTAGCGTCCTACAATGAGCAGTTCTTC.

This chain links TRBV3-1 (or the pseudogene TRBV3-2) with TRBJ2-5, with D possibly matching TRBD1 (6 bases). Germline CDR1 reads LGHDT; CDR2 reads YNNKEL (reference sequence). V gave up 6 bases and J gave up 3 bases, with 20 bases separating them. The length of the CDR3 is 16 residues. The CDR3: CASSPSTGLFEETQYF. CDR3 bases: TGTGCCAGCAGTCCCAGCACAGGGTTGTTTGAAGAGACCCAGTACTTC.

This clone showed up just once. The chain combines TRBV10-2 with TRBJ2-1, with TRBD2 matching 13 bases. V lost 6 bases and J lost 7; bases outside the gene matches: 9. Germline assignment: CDR1 WSHSY and CDR2 SAAADI. CDR3 length: 16 residues. CDR3 nucleotide sequence: TGCGCCAGCAGCCACACTAGCGGGGGGGCTGATAATGAGCAGTTCTTC. Its translation: CASSHTSGGADNEQFF.

The chain carries TRBV30 and TRBJ1-6, with D maybe TRBD1 (5 bases). The V and J ends lost 1 base and 7 bases respectively, with 5 bases between them. The CDR3 covers 12 residues. Looked up from germline, CDR1 is GTSNPN and CDR2 is SVGIG (reference sequence). CDR3 amino acids: CAWSDRNSPLHF. The CDR3 DNA reads TGTGCCTGGAGTGACAGGAATTCACCCCTCCACTTT. Using reference TRBV30 and TRBJ1-6 for the parts outside the CDR3, the full variable domain is SQTIHQWPATLVQPVGSPLSLECTVEGTSNPNLYWYRQAAGRGLQLLFYSVGIGQISSEVPQNLSASRPQDRQFILSSKKLLLSDSGFYLCAWSDRNSPLHFGNGTRLTVT.

V is TRBV4-1 and J is TRBJ2-4, with TRBD1 matching over 7 bases. The CDR3 totals 15 residues. Germline loops: CDR1 MGHRA, CDR2 YSYEKL. The junction had 6 bases not matched to a gene; V was cut back by 6 bases and J by 1 base. As DNA, the CDR3 is TGCGCCAGCAGTCCTACACAGGGGGCCAAAAACATTCAGTACTTC. Translating it yields CASSPTQGAKNIQYF.

The V and J genes are TRBV5-1 and TRBJ1-2; the match to TRBD1 covers 8 bases. J lost 3 bases, V lost 1 base, and 5 bases had no gene match. The CDR3 is 15 residues long. Germline V gene data show CDR1 as SGHRS and CDR2 as YFSETQ. The CDR3 here is CASSLWTGSDYGYTF. Written as DNA, the CDR3 is TGCGCCAGCAGCTTGTGGACAGGGTCGGACTATGGCTACACCTTC.

The chain combines TRBV5-4 with TRBJ2-7, with a possible D match to TRBD2 (5 bases). Germline CDR1 reads SGHNT; CDR2 reads YYREEE (reference sequence). V was clipped by 3 bases and J by 2 bases, with 12 bases between them. CDR3 length: 14 amino acids. The CDR3 region has the DNA TGTGCCAGCAGCTCTCAGGACTCTGCCTACGAGCAGTACTTC. Amino acid sequence: CASSSQDSAYEQYF.

The chain employs TRBV21-1 and TRBJ2-1; TRBD1, the D gene given by the table, was not confirmed from the DNA. TRBV21-1 is deemed a pseudogene. The CDR3 length is 16 residues. CDR3 protein: CASSGGFNRANNEQFF. CDR3 nucleotides: TGTGCCAGCAGCGGAGGCTTCAACAGGGCAAACAATGAGCAGTTCTTC.

The rearrangement links TRBV27 to TRBJ2-2; D may be TRBD2 (6 bases). V lost 5 bases to trimming and J lost 7 bases, with 11 bases between them. Germline lookup yields CDR1 MNHEY and CDR2 SMNVEV (reference sequence). CDR3 length: 13 residues. The CDR3 loop reads CASSPQEGGELFF. The CDR3, as DNA: TGTGCCAGCAGTCCCCAGGAGGGCGGGGAGCTGTTTTTT.

The chain joins TRBV28 to TRBJ1-1; D ambiguous. Germline CDR1 reads MDHEN; CDR2 reads SYDVKM. The germline V and J ends were trimmed by 4 bases and 3 bases, with 12 bases remaining between them. The CDR3 runs to 14 residues. CDR3 protein: CASSSPSLDTEAFF. DNA for the CDR3: TGTGCCAGCAGTTCGCCTTCGTTAGACACTGAAGCTTTCTTT.

The V and J genes are TRBV7-2 and TRBJ1-5, with D possibly matching TRBD1 (6 bases). V lost 3 bases and J lost 6, with 18 bases in between. Germline CDR1 reads SGHTA; CDR2 reads FQGNSA. This CDR3 has 16 amino acids. The CDR3 sequence is CASSFLGIGGGQPQHF. DNA for the CDR3: TGTGCCAGCAGCTTTCTAGGGATTGGGGGCGGTCAGCCCCAGCATTTT.

The chain couples TRBV7-2 to TRBJ2-3, with TRBD2 identical over 8 bases. CDR3 length: 15 residues. Germline V gives CDR1 SGHTA, CDR2 FQGNSA. Losses at the gene ends were 5 bases for V and 4 bases for J; bases not matched to a gene: 8. The DNA of the CDR3 is TGTGCCAGCAGCCCAACCCTCGGGGGGGCAGATACGCAGTATTTT. It encodes CASSPTLGGADTQYF.

The genes are TRBV28 and TRBJ2-3; 10 nucleotides match TRBD2. Trimming took 1 base from V and 1 from J; bases not matched to a gene: 8. The CDR3 sequence is 18 residues long. Germline CDR1 reads MDHEN; CDR2 reads SYDVKM. The CDR3 protein is CASSLFSLAGVRTDTQYF. CDR3 coding DNA: TGTGCCAGCAGTTTATTCTCCCTAGCGGGGGTTCGCACAGATACGCAGTATTTT.

The chain employs TRBV9 and TRBJ1-1; no firm D call. This CDR3 has 15 residues. With 0 bases removed from V and 4 bases from J, the gap between germline ends came to 13 bases. The V gene's germline CDR1 is SGDLS and CDR2 YYNGEE. The CDR3, as DNA: TGTGCCAGCAGCGTAGAGGGAGGGAGTCTCACTGAAGCTTTCTTT. It codes for CASSVEGGSLTEAFF.

The CDR3 protein is CASSPGDARQETQYF. CDR3 nucleotide sequence: TGTGCCAGCTCACCTGGTGACGCGCGGCAAGAGACCCAGTACTTC. The chain carries TRBV18 and TRBJ2-5; D gene uncertain. V lost 3 bases and J lost 2, with 13 bases in between. The CDR3 totals 15 residues. Germline V gives CDR1 KGHSH, CDR2 LQKENI.

The V gene is TRBV6-5, the J gene TRBJ2-5; 9 bases are shared with TRBD2. V was pared by 8 bases and J by 4 bases, with 11 bases of the junction left unmatched. Germline values: CDR1 MNHEY, CDR2 SVGAGI. This CDR3 is 15 amino acids long. The CDR3 DNA follows: TGTGCCAGCCGAATCACTAGCGGGTCTCGAGAGACCCAGTACTTC. Protein sequence: CASRITSGSRETQYF.

The genes are TRBV18 and TRBJ1-4; no firm D call. Germline V gene lookup returns CDR1 KGHSH and CDR2 LQKENI. Trimming removed 3 bases at V and 8 bases at J, with 22 bases between. This CDR3 is 17 amino acids long. The CDR3 reads CASSPDLRTGMGEKLFF. The CDR3 nucleotides read TGTGCCAGCTCACCGGACCTGAGGACGGGGATGGGCGAAAAACTGTTTTTT.